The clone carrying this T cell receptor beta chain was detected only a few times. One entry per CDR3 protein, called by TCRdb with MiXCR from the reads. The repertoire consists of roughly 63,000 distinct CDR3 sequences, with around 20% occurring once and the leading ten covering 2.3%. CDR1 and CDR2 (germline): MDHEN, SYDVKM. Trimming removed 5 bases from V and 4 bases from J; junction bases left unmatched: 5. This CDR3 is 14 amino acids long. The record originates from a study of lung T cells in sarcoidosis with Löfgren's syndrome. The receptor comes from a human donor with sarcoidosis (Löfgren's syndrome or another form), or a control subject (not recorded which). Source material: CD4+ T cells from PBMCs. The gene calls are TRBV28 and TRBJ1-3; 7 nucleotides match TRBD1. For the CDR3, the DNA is TGTGCCAGCAGTGCGCCGGGACAGGGAAACACCATATATTTT. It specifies CASSAPGQGNTIYF.